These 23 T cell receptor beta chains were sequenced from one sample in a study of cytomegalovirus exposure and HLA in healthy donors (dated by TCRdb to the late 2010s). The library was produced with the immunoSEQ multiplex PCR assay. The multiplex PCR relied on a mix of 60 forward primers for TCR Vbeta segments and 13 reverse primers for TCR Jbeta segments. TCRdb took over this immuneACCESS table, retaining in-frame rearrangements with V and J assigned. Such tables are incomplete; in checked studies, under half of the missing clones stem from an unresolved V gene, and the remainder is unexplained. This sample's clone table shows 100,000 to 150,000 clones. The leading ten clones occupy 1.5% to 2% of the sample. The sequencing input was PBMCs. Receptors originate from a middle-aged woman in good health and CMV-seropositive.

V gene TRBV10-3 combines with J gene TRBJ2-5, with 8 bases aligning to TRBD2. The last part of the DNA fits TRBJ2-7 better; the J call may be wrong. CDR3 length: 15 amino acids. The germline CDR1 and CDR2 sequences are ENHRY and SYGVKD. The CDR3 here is CAISEGSGNPYEQYF. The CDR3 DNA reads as TGTGCCATCAGTGAGGGTAGCGGGAACCCCTACGAGCAGTACTTC.

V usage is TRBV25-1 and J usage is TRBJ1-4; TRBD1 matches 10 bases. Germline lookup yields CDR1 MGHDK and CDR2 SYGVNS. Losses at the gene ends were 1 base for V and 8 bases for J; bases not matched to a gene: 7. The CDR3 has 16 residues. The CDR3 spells CASSELGDRGGEKLFF. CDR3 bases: TGTGCCAGCAGTGAATTGGGGGACAGGGGAGGGGAAAAACTGTTTTTT. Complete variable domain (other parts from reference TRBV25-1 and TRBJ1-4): EADIYQTPRYLVIGTGKKITLECSQTMGHDKMYWYQQDPGMELHLIHYSYGVNSTEKGDLSSESTVSRIRTEHFPLTLESARPSHTSQYLCASSELGDRGGEKLFFGSGTQLSVL.

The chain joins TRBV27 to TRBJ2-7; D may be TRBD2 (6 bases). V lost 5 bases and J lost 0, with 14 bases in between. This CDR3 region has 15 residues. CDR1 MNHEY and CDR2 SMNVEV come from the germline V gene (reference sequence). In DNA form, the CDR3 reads TGTGCCAGCAGTAGCGGAGGGCCGAGCTCCTACGAGCAGTACTTC. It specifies CASSSGGPSSYEQYF.

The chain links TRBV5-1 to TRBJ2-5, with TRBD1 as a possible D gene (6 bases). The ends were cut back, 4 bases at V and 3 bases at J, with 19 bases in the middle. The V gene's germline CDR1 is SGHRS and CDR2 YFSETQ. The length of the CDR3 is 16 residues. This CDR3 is CASSVQGRGREETQYF. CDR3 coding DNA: TGCGCCAGCAGCGTACAGGGAAGGGGCAGGGAAGAGACCCAGTACTTC.

The CDR3 nucleotides are TGTGCCAGCAGCGCATTCACGGGACTCCTTAGGGATGAGCAGTTCTTC. Encoded protein: CASSAFTGLLRDEQFF. The chain recombines TRBV9 with TRBJ2-1, with D possibly being TRBD2 (6 bases). V was cut by 3 bases and J by 8 bases, with 21 bases left in between. Per the germline V gene, CDR1 is SGDLS and CDR2 is YYNGEE. This CDR3 comprises 16 residues.

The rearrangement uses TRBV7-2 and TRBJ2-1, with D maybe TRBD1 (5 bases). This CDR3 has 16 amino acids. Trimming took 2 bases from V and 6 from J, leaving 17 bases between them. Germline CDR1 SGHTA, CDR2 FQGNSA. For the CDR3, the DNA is TGTGCCAGCAGCTTAACGGCCGGGTCTAGGGGCAATGAGCAGTTCTTC. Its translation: CASSLTAGSRGNEQFF.

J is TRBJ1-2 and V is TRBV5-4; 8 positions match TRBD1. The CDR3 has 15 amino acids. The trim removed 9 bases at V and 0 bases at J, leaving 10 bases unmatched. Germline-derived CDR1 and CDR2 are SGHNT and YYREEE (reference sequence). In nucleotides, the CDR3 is TGTGCCACCGTGTCACAGGGGGGAGCTAACTATGGCTACACCTTC. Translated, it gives CATVSQGGANYGYTF.

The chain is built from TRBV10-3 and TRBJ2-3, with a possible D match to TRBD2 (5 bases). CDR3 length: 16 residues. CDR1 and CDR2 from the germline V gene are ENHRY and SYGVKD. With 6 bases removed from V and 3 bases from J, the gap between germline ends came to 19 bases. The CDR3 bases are TGTGCCATCAGCTTCCCCCCAGAGGGCCAAACAGATACGCAGTATTTT. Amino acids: CAISFPPEGQTDTQYF.

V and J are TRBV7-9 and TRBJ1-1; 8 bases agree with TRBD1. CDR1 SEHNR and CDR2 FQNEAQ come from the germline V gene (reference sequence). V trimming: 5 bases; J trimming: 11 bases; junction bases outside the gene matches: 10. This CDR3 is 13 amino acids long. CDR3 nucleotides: TGTGCCAGCAGCACCACGACAGGGGCAGACGCTTTCTTT. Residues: CASSTTTGADAFF.

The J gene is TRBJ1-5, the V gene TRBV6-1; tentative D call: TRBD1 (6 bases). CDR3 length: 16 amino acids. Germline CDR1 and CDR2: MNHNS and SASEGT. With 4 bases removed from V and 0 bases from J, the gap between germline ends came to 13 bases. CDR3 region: CASSGRGLPSNQPQHF. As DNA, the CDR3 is TGTGCCAGCAGTGGCAGGGGTCTACCTAGCAATCAGCCCCAGCATTTT.

As DNA, the CDR3 is TGTGCCATCAGGGTCAGGGGAACCTATGGCTACACCTTC. Residues: CAIRVRGTYGYTF. The chain employs TRBV10-3 and TRBJ1-2; a possible D gene is TRBD1 (6 bases). CDR1 and CDR2 (germline): ENHRY, SYGVKD. The CDR3 spans 13 residues. V was clipped by 6 bases and J by 4 bases, with 12 bases between them.

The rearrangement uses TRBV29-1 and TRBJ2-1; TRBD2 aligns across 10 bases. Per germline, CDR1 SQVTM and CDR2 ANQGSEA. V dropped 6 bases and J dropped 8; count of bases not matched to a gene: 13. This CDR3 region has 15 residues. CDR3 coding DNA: TGCAGCGTAGGGGGGGCCAGCGGGAGGGGTGATGAGCAGTTCTTC. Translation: CSVGGASGRGDEQFF.

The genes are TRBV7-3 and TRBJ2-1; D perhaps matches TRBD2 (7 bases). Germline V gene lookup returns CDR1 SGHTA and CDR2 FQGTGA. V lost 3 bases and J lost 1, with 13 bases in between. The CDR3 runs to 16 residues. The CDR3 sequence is CASSFGRGGSYNEQFF. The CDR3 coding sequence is TGTGCCAGCAGCTTCGGAAGGGGGGGGTCCTACAATGAGCAGTTCTTC.

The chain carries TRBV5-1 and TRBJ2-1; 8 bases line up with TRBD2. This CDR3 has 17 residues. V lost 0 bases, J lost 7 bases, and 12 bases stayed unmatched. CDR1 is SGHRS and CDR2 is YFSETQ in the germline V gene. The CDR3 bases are TGCGCCAGCAGCTTGGGTCCCGGGCTAGCGGGTGGGAATGAGCAGTTCTTC. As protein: CASSLGPGLAGGNEQFF. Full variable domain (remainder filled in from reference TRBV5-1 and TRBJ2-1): KAGVTQTPRYLIKTRGQQVTLSCSPISGHRSVSWYQQTPGQGLQFLFEYFSETQRNKGNFPGRFSGRQFSNSRSEMNVSTLELGDSALYLCASSLGPGLAGGNEQFFGPGTRLTVL.

CDR3 in amino acids: CASSPRVAGAEQYF. As DNA, the CDR3 is TGTGCCAGCAGCCCCCGGGTAGCGGGAGCCGAGCAGTACTTC. The J gene is TRBJ2-7, the V gene TRBV5-4; TRBD2 agrees at 9 bases. Germline loops: CDR1 SGHNT, CDR2 YYREEE (reference sequence). The CDR3 has 14 residues. V lost 4 bases to trimming and J lost 6 bases; unmatched junction nucleotides: 8.

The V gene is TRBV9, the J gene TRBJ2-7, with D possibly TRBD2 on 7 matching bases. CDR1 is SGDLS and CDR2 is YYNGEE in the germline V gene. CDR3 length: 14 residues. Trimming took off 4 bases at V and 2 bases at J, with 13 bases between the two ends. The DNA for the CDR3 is TGTGCCAGCAGCCCGGGGGGCAATCCCTACGAGCAGTACTTC. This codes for CASSPGGNPYEQYF.

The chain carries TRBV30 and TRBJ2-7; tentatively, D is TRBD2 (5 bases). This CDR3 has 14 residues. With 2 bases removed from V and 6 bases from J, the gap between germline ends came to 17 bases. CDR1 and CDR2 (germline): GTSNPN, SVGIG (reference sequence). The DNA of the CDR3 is TGTGCCTGGAGTCCGGGGTTTGGGGTCAGCGAGCAGTACTTC. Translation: CAWSPGFGVSEQYF.

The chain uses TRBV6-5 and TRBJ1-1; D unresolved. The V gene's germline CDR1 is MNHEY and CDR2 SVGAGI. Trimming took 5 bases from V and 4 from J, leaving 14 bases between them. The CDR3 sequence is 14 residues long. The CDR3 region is CASSLIVAGTEAFF. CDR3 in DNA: TGTGCCAGCAGTCTCATAGTGGCGGGCACTGAAGCTTTCTTT.

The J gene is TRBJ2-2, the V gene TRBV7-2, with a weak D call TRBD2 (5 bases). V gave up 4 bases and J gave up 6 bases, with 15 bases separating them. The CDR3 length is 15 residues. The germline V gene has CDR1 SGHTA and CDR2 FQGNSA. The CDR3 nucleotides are TGTGCCAGCAGCTCCCTCCGGACTCTACCCGGGGAGCTGTTTTTT. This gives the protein CASSSLRTLPGELFF.

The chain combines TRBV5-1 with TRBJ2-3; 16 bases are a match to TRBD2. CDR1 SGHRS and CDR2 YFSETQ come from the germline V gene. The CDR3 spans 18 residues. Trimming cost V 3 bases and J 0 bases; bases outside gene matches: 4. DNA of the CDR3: TGCGCCAGCAGCTCGGGACTAGCGGGAGGGTCTAGCACAGATACGCAGTATTTT. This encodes CASSSGLAGGSSTDTQYF.

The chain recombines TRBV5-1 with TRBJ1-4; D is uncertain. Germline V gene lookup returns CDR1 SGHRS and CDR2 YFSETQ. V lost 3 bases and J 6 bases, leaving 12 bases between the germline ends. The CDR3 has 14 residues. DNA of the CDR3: TGCGCCAGCAGCTCCCCCGGGAGACATGAAAAACTGTTTTTT. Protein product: CASSSPGRHEKLFF. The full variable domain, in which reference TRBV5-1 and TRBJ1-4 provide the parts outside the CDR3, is KAGVTQTPRYLIKTRGQQVTLSCSPISGHRSVSWYQQTPGQGLQFLFEYFSETQRNKGNFPGRFSGRQFSNSRSEMNVSTLELGDSALYLCASSSPGRHEKLFFGSGTQLSVL.

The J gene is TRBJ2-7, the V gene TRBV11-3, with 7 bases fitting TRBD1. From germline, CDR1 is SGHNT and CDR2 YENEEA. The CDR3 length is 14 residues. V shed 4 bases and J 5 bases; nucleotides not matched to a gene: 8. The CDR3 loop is CASSSIQGVHEQYF. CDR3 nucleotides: TGTGCCAGCAGCTCCATTCAGGGGGTCCACGAGCAGTACTTC.

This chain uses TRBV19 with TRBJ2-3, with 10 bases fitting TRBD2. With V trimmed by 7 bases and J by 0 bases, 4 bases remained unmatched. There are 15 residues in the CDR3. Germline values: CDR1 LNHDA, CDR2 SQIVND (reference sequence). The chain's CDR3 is CASKSLAGSTDTQYF. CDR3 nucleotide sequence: TGTGCCAGTAAATCACTAGCGGGGAGCACAGATACGCAGTATTTT.